This T cell receptor beta chain was recovered during a study of T cell repertoires in aging, cancer and after chemotherapy. Concerning this clonotype itself: Its matching antigen is unknown.

TCR beta rearrangements were amplified from peripheral blood genomic DNA. The germline gives CDR1 MNHGY, CDR2 SAAAGT. The CDR3 length is 14 residues. V shed 5 bases and J shed 11 bases, with 21 bases lying between them. TRB rearrangements spanning V, D and J were amplified using mixed TRB-A/B primers. TCRdb used MiXCR to reprocess the multiplex PCR reads, holding one entry per CDR3 protein. The sample includes roughly 10,000 distinct CDR3 sequences, around a third seen only once; the top ten take about a fifth. Study-wide points: Age-matched healthy donors had significantly more diverse, less clonal blood TCR repertoires than untreated cancer patients. Immunological memory after chemotherapy cannot be judged from the repertoire data.

The clonotype originates from a human donor in good health. The donor label of this sample is uncertain. Sequencing was done on a sample of blood. The chain is built from TRBV6-8 and TRBJ2-5; D is perhaps TRBD1 or TRBD2 (5 bases each). CDR3 coding DNA: TGTGCCAGCAGTGCCTCTTGGGGGTACAATGAGCAGTACTTC. Translating gives CASSASWGYNEQYF.